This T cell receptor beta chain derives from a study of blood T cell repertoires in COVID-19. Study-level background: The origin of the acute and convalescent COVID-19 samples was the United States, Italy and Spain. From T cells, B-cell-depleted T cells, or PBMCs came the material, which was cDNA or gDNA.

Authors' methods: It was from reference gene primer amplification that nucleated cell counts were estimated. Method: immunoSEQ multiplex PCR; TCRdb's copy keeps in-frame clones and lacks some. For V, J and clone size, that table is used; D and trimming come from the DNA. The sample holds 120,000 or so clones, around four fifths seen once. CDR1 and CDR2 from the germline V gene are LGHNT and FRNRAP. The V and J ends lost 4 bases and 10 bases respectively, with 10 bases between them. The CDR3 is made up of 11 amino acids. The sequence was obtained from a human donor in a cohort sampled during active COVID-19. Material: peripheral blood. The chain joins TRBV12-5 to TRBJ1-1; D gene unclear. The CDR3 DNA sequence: TGTGCTAGTGGTTCCAGTGGGAGAGCTTTCTTT. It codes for CASGSSGRAFF.